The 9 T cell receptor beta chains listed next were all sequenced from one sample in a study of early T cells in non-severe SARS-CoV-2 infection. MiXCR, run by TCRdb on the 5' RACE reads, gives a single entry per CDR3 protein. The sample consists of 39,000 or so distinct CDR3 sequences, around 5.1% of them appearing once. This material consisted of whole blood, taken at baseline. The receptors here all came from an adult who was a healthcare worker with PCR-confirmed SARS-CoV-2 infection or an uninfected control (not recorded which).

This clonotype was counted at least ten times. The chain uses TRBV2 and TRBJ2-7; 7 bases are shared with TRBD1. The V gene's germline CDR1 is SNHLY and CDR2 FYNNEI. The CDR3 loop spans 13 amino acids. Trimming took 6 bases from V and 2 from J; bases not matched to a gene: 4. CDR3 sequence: CASRETGPYEQYF. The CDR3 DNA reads TGTGCCAGCAGGGAGACAGGGCCCTACGAGCAGTACTTC.

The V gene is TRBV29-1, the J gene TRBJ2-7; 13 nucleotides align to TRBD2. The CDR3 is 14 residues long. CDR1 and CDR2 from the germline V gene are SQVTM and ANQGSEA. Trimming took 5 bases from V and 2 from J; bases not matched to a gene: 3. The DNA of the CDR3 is TGCAGCGTTCTGGGACTAGCGGGACCCTACGAGCAGTACTTC. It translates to CSVLGLAGPYEQYF.

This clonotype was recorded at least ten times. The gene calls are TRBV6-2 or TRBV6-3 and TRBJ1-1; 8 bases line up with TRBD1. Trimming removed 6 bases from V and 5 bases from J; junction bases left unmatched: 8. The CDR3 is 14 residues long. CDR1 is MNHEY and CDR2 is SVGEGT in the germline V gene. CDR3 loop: CASRRQGSGTEAFF. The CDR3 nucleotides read TGTGCCAGCAGGAGACAGGGGTCCGGGACTGAAGCTTTCTTT.

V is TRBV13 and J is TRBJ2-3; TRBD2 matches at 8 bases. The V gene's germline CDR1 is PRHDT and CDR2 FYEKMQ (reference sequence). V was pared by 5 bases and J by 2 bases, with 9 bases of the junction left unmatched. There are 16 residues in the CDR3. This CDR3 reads CASSKLAEYPTDTQYF. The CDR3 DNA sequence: TGTGCCAGCAGCAAACTAGCGGAGTACCCCACAGATACGCAGTATTTT.

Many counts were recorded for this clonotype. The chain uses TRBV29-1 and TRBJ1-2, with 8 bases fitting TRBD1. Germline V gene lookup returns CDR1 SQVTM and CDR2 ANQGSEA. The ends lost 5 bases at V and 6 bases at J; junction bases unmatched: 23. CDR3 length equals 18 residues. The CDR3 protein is CSVHQSGTGSPDRDGYTF. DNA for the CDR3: TGCAGCGTTCATCAATCCGGGACAGGCTCGCCTGACCGGGATGGCTACACCTTC.

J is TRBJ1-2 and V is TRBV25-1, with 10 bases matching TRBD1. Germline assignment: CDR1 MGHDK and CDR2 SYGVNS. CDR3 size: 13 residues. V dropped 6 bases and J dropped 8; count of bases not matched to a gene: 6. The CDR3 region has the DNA TGTGCCAGCAGCCGACAGGGGGCTATGGGCTACACCTTC. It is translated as CASSRQGAMGYTF.

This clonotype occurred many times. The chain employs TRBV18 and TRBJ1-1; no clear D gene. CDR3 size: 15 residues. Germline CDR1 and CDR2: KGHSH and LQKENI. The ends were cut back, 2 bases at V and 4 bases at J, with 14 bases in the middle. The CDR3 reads CASSPSEGIGTEAFF. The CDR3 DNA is TGTGCCAGCTCACCATCGGAAGGGATAGGCACTGAAGCTTTCTTT.

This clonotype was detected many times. CDR3 in amino acids: CASSPQGGTGELFF. In nucleotides, the CDR3 is TGTGCCAGCAGCCCTCAGGGAGGCACCGGGGAGCTGTTTTTT. The gene calls are TRBV7-3 and TRBJ2-2; possibly TRBD2 for D (6 bases). The CDR3 length is 14 residues. Per the germline V gene, CDR1 is SGHTA and CDR2 is FQGTGA. V gave up 5 bases and J gave up 4 bases, with 11 bases separating them.

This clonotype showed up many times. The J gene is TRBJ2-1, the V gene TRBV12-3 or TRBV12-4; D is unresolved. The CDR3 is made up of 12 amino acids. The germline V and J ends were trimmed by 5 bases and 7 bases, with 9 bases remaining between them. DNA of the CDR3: TGTGCCAGCAGTCCCTCGCGGAATGAGCAGTTCTTC. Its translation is CASSPSRNEQFF.